The 15 T cell receptor beta chains in this list originate from one sample, sequenced in a study of T cell repertoires in cytomegalovirus infection. Using its own MiXCR run on the reads, TCRdb lists one record per CDR3 protein. The repertoire holds about 55,000 distinct CDR3 sequences, with 20% to 25% as singletons. The antigens for these receptors are not known. Source: CD8+ T cells from cultured PBMCs, taken from culture after CMV antigen stimulation. These TCRs come from a human donor in good health (CMV status not recorded). Some clones in this sample may be carry-over from other donors' samples.

A word on this clonotype: Compared with germline, one end of the junction differs, possibly owing to a read error. CDR3 sequence (DNA): TGTGACAGCAGTGAAGCCGGGCGGCTCTCTGGGGCCAACGTCCTGACTTTC. As protein: CDSSEAGRLSGANVLTF. The chain joins TRBV6-5 to TRBJ2-6; D remains ambiguous. CDR1 and CDR2 (germline): MNHEY, SVGAGI. The CDR3 covers 17 residues.

The CDR3, as DNA: TGTGCCAGCAGCTTATTTGGACAGGGTGGATACAATGAGCAGTTCTTC. Its protein is CASSLFGQGGYNEQFF. The chain links TRBV7-2 to TRBJ2-1; 8 bases fit TRBD1. The CDR3 has 16 residues. From germline, CDR1 is SGHTA and CDR2 FQGNSA. Trimming removed 2 bases from V and 4 bases from J; junction bases left unmatched: 7.

The V gene is TRBV12-3 or TRBV12-4, the J gene TRBJ1-2; tentative D call: TRBD1 (5 bases). CDR3 length: 13 amino acids. V was shortened by 1 base and J by 4 bases, with 7 bases between the two germline ends. The CDR3: CASSLGTTYGYTF. The CDR3 bases are TGTGCCAGCAGTTTAGGGACAACCTATGGCTACACCTTC.

This rearrangement joins TRBV19 to TRBJ2-7; the D is unclear. There are 11 residues in the CDR3. With 6 bases removed from V and 5 bases from J, the gap between germline ends came to 8 bases. The germline V gene has CDR1 LNHDA and CDR2 SQIVND (reference sequence). The CDR3: CASRFRDEQYF. DNA for the CDR3: TGTGCCAGTAGATTCCGGGACGAGCAGTACTTC.

This clonotype was detected a few times. This rearrangement joins TRBV7-8 to TRBJ2-3; unclear D gene. The germline V gene has CDR1 SGHVS and CDR2 FQNEAQ. V gave up 9 bases and J gave up 2 bases, with 18 bases separating them. The CDR3 has 15 residues. CDR3 sequence reads: CASFPHWRNTDTQYF. The CDR3, as DNA: TGTGCCAGTTTTCCCCATTGGCGGAACACAGATACGCAGTATTTT.

This clonotype was observed a few times. This rearrangement joins TRBV12-3 or TRBV12-4 to TRBJ2-1; 16 positions match TRBD2. V trimming: 5 bases; J trimming: 5 bases; junction bases outside the gene matches: 3. The CDR3 contains 16 residues. This chain's CDR3 is CASSPGTSGGDNEQFF. Written as DNA, the CDR3 is TGTGCCAGCAGTCCTGGGACTAGCGGGGGGGACAATGAGCAGTTCTTC.

This clonotype has more than one count but fewer than ten. This chain uses TRBV7-2 with TRBJ1-2, with D unresolved. CDR3 length: 13 amino acids. Trimming left V 1 base short and J 2 bases short, with 5 bases between. From germline, CDR1 is SGHTA and CDR2 FQGNSA. The CDR3 DNA follows: TGTGCCAGCAGCTTAGGCACCAACTATGGCTACACCTTC. It is translated as CASSLGTNYGYTF.

V gene TRBV7-2 combines with J gene TRBJ2-5; D unresolved. The CDR3 is 16 residues long. Trimming removed 1 base from V and 1 base from J, with 13 bases in between. The germline CDR1 and CDR2 sequences are SGHTA and FQGNSA. The CDR3 here is CASSLDRPPVQETQYF. The CDR3 nucleotides read TGTGCCAGCAGCTTAGACAGACCCCCCGTCCAAGAGACCCAGTACTTC.

This chain connects TRBV7-3 to TRBJ2-1, with D possibly matching TRBD2 (6 bases). Deletions cut 6 bases from V and 7 bases from J, with 16 bases between. This CDR3 region has 14 residues. Germline CDR1 is SGHTA and CDR2 is FQGTGA. CDR3 in amino acids: CASREGSLGNEQFF. CDR3 coding DNA: TGTGCCAGCAGGGAGGGTAGCCTCGGAAATGAGCAGTTCTTC.

The CDR3 nucleotides read TGTGCCAGCAGTTACTCCCCGGGACAGGGAAACATTCAGTACTTC. Its translation: CASSYSPGQGNIQYF. The gene calls are TRBV6-2 or TRBV6-3 and TRBJ2-4, with 9 bases that match TRBD1. The germline gives CDR1 MNHEY, CDR2 SVGEGT. The CDR3 contains 15 residues. The V segment lost 0 bases and the J segment 6 bases; nucleotides outside the gene matches: 3.

The chain employs TRBV29-1 and TRBJ1-1, with D possibly being TRBD1 (5 bases). Trimming removed 7 bases from V and 4 bases from J, with 16 bases in between. The CDR3 spans 13 residues. The germline V gene encodes CDR1 SQVTM and CDR2 ANQGSEA. The CDR3 protein is CSAFISGATEAFF. CDR3 in DNA: TGCAGCGCCTTCATCAGTGGGGCCACTGAAGCTTTCTTT.

This clonotype was observed at least ten times. The chain is built from TRBV7-2 and TRBJ1-5; unclear D gene. The ends were cut back, 1 base at V and 5 bases at J, with 9 bases in the middle. This CDR3 is built from 14 residues. The germline V gene encodes CDR1 SGHTA and CDR2 FQGNSA. CDR3 protein: CASSLDGTDQPQHF. For the CDR3, the DNA is TGTGCCAGCAGCTTAGACGGTACTGATCAGCCCCAGCATTTT.

The chain couples TRBV7-6 to TRBJ2-1; 8 bases are shared with TRBD2. This CDR3 region has 14 residues. CDR1 and CDR2 (germline): SGHVS, FNYEAQ. The J segment lost 5 bases and the V segment lost 7 bases, leaving 7 bases of the junction unmatched. CDR3 protein: CASTIAGTHNEQFF. CDR3 bases: TGTGCCAGCACCATAGCGGGAACTCACAATGAGCAGTTCTTC. Full variable domain (missing parts from reference TRBV7-6 and TRBJ2-1): GAGVSQSPRYKVTKRGQDVALRCDPISGHVSLYWYRQALGQGPEFLTYFNYEAQQDKSGLPNDRFSAERPEGSISTLTIQRTEQRDSAMYRCASTIAGTHNEQFFGPGTRLTVL.

The chain couples TRBV6-2 or TRBV6-3 to TRBJ1-1; no reliable D call. Germline CDR1 MNHEY, CDR2 SVGEGT. V was cut by 10 bases and J by 11 bases, with 14 bases left in between. This CDR3 has 10 residues. CDR3 DNA sequence: TGTGCCACCCGGCCAACATCGGCTTTCTTT. Translating it yields CATRPTSAFF.

This clonotype has a handful of counts. The chain uses TRBV27 and TRBJ2-7; 14 bases match TRBD2. Germline CDR1 is MNHEY and CDR2 is SMNVEV (reference sequence). This CDR3 has 17 residues. V trimming: 5 bases; J trimming: 6 bases; junction bases outside the gene matches: 12. CDR3 sequence: CASSPSGTSGRTLEQYF. The DNA of the CDR3 is TGTGCCAGCAGTCCCTCCGGGACTAGCGGGAGAACCCTCGAGCAGTACTTC.